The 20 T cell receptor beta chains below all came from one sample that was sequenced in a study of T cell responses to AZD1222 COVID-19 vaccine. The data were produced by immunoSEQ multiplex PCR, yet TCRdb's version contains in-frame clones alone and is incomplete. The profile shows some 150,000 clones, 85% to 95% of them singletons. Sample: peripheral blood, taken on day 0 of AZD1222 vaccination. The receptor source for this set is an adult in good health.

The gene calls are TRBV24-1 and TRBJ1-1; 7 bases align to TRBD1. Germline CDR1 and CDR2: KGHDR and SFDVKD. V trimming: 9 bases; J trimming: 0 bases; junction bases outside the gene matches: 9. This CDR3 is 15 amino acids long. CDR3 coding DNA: TGTGCCACCTCTCCTAACGACAGGGTGAACACTGAAGCTTTCTTT. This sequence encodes CATSPNDRVNTEAFF.

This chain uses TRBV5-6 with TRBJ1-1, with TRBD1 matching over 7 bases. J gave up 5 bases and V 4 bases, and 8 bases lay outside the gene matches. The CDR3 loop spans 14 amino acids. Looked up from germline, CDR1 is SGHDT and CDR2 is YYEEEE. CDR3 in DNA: TGTGCCAGCAGCCGAGGACAGGCTGGTACTGAAGCTTTCTTT. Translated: CASSRGQAGTEAFF.

The CDR3 region has the DNA TGCGCCAGCAGCCCACCGGGACAGAGATCTGGAAACACCATATATTTT. As protein: CASSPPGQRSGNTIYF. The chain employs TRBV5-1 and TRBJ1-3, with TRBD1 matching 7 bases. J was trimmed by 1 base and V by 4 bases; bases with no gene match: 8. The length of the CDR3 is 16 residues. Germline assignment: CDR1 SGHRS and CDR2 YFSETQ.

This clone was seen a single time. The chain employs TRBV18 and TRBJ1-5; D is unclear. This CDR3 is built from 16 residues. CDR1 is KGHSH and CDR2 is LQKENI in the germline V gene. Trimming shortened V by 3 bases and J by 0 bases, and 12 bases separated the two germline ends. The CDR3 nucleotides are TGTGCCAGCTCACCGCCGGCGTACGATAGCAATCAGCCCCAGCATTTT. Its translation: CASSPPAYDSNQPQHF. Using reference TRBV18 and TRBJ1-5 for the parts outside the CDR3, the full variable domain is NAGVMQNPRHLVRRRGQEARLRCSPMKGHSHVYWYRQLPEEGLKFMVYLQKENIIDESGMPKERFSAEFPKEGPSILRIQQVVRGDSAAYFCASSPPAYDSNQPQHFGDGTRLSIL.

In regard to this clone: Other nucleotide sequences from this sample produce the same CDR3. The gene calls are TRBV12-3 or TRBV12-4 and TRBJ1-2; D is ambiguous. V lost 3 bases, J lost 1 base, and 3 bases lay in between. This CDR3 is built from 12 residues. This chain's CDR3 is CASSLGNYGYTF. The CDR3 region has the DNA TGTGCCAGCAGTTTGGGTAACTATGGCTACACCTTC.

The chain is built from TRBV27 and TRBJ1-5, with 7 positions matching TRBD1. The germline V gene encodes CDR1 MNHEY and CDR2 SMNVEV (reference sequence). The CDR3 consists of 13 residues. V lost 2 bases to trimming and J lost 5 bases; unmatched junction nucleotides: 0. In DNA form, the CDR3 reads TGTGCCAGCAGTTTACAGGGGGATCAGCCCCAGCATTTT. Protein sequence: CASSLQGDQPQHF.

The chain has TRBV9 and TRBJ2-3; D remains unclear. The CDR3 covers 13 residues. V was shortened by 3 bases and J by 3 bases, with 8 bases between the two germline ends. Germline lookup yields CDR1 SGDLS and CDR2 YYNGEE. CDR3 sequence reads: CASSADLTDTQYF. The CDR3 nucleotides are TGTGCCAGCAGCGCGGACCTGACAGATACGCAGTATTTT.

The CDR3: CASSSGRDRGFF. The CDR3 DNA reads TGTGCCAGTAGTAGTGGCCGGGACCGTGGGTTCTTC. V and J are TRBV19 and TRBJ2-1; either TRBD1 or TRBD2 may supply D (5 bases each). Germline V gene data show CDR1 as LNHDA and CDR2 as SQIVND (reference sequence). V lost 4 bases and J 15 bases, leaving 16 bases between the germline ends. CDR3 length: 12 amino acids.

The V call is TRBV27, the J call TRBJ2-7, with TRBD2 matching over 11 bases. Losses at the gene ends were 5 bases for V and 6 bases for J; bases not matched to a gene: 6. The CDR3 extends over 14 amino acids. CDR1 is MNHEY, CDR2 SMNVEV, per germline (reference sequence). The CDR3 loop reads CASSLLAGGIEQYF. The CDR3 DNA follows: TGTGCCAGCAGTCTGCTAGCGGGGGGAATCGAGCAGTACTTC.

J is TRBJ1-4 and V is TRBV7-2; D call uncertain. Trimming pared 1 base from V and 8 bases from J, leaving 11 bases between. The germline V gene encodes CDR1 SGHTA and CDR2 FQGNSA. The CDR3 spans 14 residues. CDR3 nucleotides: TGTGCCAGCAGCTTAGAAATCACAGTCGAAAAACTGTTTTTT. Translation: CASSLEITVEKLFF.

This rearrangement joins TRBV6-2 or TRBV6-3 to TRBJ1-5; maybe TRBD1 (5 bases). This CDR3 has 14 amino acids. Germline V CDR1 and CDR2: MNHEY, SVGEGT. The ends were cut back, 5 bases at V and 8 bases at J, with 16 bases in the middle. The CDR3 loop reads CASSQMGGLEPQHF. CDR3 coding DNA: TGTGCCAGCAGTCAGATGGGGGGTTTGGAGCCCCAGCATTTT.

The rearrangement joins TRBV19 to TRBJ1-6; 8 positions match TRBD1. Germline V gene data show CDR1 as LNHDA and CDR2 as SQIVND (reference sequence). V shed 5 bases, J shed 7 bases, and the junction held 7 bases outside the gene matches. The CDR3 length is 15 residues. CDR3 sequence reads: CASSPRAGGNSPLHF. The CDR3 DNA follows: TGTGCCAGTAGTCCTAGGGCAGGGGGCAATTCACCCCTCCACTTT.

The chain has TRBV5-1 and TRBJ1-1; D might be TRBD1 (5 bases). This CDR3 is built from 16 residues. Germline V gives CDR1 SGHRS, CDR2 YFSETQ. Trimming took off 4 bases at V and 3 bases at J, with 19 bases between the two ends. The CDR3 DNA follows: TGCGCCAGCAGCCCCCGGAGTTTGTTGGGGGACACTGAAGCTTTCTTT. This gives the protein CASSPRSLLGDTEAFF.

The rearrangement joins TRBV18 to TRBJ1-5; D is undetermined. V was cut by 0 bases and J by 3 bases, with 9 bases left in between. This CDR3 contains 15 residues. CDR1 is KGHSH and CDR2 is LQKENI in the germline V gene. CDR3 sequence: CASSPPSDVNQPQHF. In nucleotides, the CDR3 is TGTGCCAGCTCACCACCTTCTGACGTCAATCAGCCCCAGCATTTT.

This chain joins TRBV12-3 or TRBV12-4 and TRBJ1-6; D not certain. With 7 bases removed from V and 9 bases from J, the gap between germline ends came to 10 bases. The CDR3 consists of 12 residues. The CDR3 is CASNGGGSPLHF. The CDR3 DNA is TGTGCCAGCAACGGAGGAGGTTCACCCCTCCACTTT.

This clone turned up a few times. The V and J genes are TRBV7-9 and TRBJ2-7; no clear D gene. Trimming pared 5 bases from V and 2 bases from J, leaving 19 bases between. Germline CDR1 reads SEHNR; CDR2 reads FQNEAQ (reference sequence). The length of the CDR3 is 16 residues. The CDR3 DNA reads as TGTGCCAGCAGCCGTAGTATGGGTATTACCCCCTACGAGCAGTACTTC. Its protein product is CASSRSMGITPYEQYF.

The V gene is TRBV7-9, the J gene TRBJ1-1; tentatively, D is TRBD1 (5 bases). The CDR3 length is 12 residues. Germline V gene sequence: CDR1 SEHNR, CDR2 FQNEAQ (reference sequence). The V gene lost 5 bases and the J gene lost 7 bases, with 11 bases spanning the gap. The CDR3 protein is CASSRQTVEAFF. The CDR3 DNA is TGTGCCAGCAGCCGACAGACCGTTGAAGCTTTCTTT.

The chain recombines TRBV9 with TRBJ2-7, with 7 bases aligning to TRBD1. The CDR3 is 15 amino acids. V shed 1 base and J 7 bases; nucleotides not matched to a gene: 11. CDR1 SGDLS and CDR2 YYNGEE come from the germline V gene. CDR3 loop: CASSVTGARGGEQYF. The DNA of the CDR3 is TGTGCCAGCAGCGTAACAGGGGCTCGTGGGGGAGAGCAGTACTTC.

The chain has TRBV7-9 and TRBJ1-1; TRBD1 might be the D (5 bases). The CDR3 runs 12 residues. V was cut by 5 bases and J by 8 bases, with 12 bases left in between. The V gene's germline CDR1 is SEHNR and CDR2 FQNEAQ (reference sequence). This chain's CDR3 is CASSPGTVEAFF. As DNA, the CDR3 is TGTGCCAGCAGCCCTGGGACGGTGGAAGCTTTCTTT.

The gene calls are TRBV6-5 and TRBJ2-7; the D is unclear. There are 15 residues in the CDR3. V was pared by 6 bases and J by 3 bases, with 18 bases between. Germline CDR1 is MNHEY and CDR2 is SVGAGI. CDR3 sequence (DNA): TGTGCCAGCAGCCGACCCGGAAGAGGTCTCTACGAGCAGTACTTC. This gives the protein CASSRPGRGLYEQYF.